A selection of T cell receptor beta chains follows, all from one sample in a study of T cell responses to AZD1222 COVID-19 vaccine. Here immunoSEQ multiplex PCR was the method, and the copy in TCRdb shows in-frame clones only, minus some. The sample contains more than 85,000 clones, approximately 90% of which appear only once. The sequencing used peripheral blood, collected on day 0 of AZD1222 vaccination. These receptors were taken from an adult in good health. Each CDR3 is given with its conserved first and last residue. The D gene is left open where the match is weak. Expanded clones are given a class, and other clones once, few, many or no size at all.

clone size | D gene | J gene | V gene | CDR3 DNA | CDR3 protein
NA | TRBD1 | TRBJ2-3 | TRBV24-1 | TGTGCCACCAGTGATTTTTTTGGGACAGGCTCTAGCACAGATACGCAGTATTTT | CATSDFFGTGSSTDTQYF
NA | TRBD1 | TRBJ1-6 | TRBV30 | TGTGCCTGGAGCGGACAGGGGGCGTTACTTAATTCACCCCTCCACTTT | CAWSGQGALLNSPLHF
NA | NA | TRBJ2-5 | TRBV5-1 | TGCGCCAGCAGCTTGGGAGTATTGTCAGAGACCCAGTACTTC | CASSLGVLSETQYF
once | NA | TRBJ2-7 | TRBV4-3 | TGCGCCAGCAGCCAAGATTTTGTCGGGCTGAGCTCCTACGAGCAGTACTTC | CASSQDFVGLSSYEQYF
once | NA | TRBJ2-7 | TRBV4-2 | TGTGCCAGCAGCCAAGCTGGCCTCGCCTCCTACGAGCAGTACTTC | CASSQAGLASYEQYF
NA | NA | TRBJ1-3 | TRBV5-8 | TGTGCCAGCGGTCCAACAGGGCTTGGAAACACCATATATTTT | CASGPTGLGNTIYF
NA | NA | TRBJ2-5 | TRBV9 | TGTGCCAGCAGCGTATCTCAGGGTGTGGAGACCCAGTACTTC | CASSVSQGVETQYF
NA | NA | TRBJ2-2 | TRBV5-1 | TGCGCCAGCAGCTTGGTGAGGGGCACCGGGGAGCTGTTTTTT | CASSLVRGTGELFF
NA | NA | TRBJ1-3 | TRBV3-1/TRBV3-2 | TGTGCCAGCAGCCACATAGACAGAGGAAACACCATATATTTT | CASSHIDRGNTIYF
NA | TRBD1 | TRBJ1-4 | TRBV5-8 | TGTGCCAGCAGCTTGGGGACAGGGGGCGTTGAAAAACTGTTTTTT | CASSLGTGGVEKLFF
NA | TRBD2 | TRBJ2-3 | TRBV4-1 | TGCGCCAGCAGCCAAGATATGGCGGGAGCTGAGGCAGATACGCAGTATTTT | CASSQDMAGAEADTQYF
once | NA | TRBJ2-3 | TRBV18 | TGTGCCAGCTCACCACAGGGGGGTTACACAGATACGCAGTATTTT | CASSPQGGYTDTQYF
once | TRBD1 | TRBJ1-2 | TRBV6-1 | TGTGCCAGCAGTCAACGACAGGGGTGGTATGGCTACACCTTC | CASSQRQGWYGYTF
NA | TRBD1 | TRBJ2-5 | TRBV7-9 | TGTGCCAGCAGCTTCGGGACAGGGGAGGAGACCCAGTACTTC | CASSFGTGEETQYF
NA | NA | TRBJ2-2 | TRBV5-8 | TGTGCCAGCAGCCTGCACACCGGGGAGCTGTTTTTT | CASSLHTGELFF
once | TRBD1 | TRBJ1-6 | TRBV4-1 | TGCGCCAGCAGCCAAGAGGGCAGGGGGTTAGGTTCACCCCTCCACTTT | CASSQEGRGLGSPLHF
NA | TRBD1 | TRBJ2-2 | TRBV7-3 | TGTGTCAGCAGCCTGGGGACAGGGGCAACCGGGGAGCTGTTTTTT | CVSSLGTGATGELFF
NA | NA | TRBJ2-2 | TRBV11-2 | TGTGCCAGCAGCCCCCGGGGGAGCGGTAGAAACACCGGGGAGCTGTTTTTT | CASSPRGSGRNTGELFF
few | NA | TRBJ2-7 | TRBV6-5 | TGTGCCAGCGCCGAAGGAGGCCTCTACGAGCAGTACTTC | CASAEGGLYEQYF
NA | NA | TRBJ1-1 | TRBV7-2 | TGTGCCAGCAGCAAACCCCTGAGAAACACTGAAGCTTTCTTT | CASSKPLRNTEAFF
NA | TRBD2 | TRBJ2-5 | TRBV9 | TGTGCCAGCAGCGTAGGAGTAGCGGGGGTAGAGACCCAGTACTTC | CASSVGVAGVETQYF
NA | NA | TRBJ2-5 | TRBV5-1 | TGCGCCAGCAGCCCCTCCCCAGGGAGCCCCGTTACCCAGTACTTC | CASSPSPGSPVTQYF
NA | NA | TRBJ2-3 | TRBV28 | TGTGCCAGCAGCCCCCTGGGACGGGGCGGGGTTAGCACAGATACGCAGTATTTT | CASSPLGRGGVSTDTQYF
NA | TRBD2 | TRBJ2-1 | TRBV6-1 | TGTGCCAGCAGTGAAATTTATCAGAGACTAGCGGGAGGGCCGGGGAATGAGCAGTTCTTC | CASSEIYQRLAGGPGNEQFF
NA | NA | TRBJ2-4 | TRBV3-1/TRBV3-2 | TGTGCCAGCAGCCAAGGGCAGGAGGCGGACATTCAGTACTTC | CASSQGQEADIQYF
few | NA | TRBJ1-2 | TRBV30 | TGTGCCTGGAACCAGGGTGGCTATGGCTACACCTTC | CAWNQGGYGYTF
NA | NA | TRBJ2-7 | TRBV7-6 | TGTGCCAGCAAGGGGCAATCCGAGCAGTACTTC | CASKGQSEQYF
NA | NA | TRBJ1-1 | TRBV6-5 | TGTGCCAGCACCCCCGGACACGACACTGAAGCTTTCTTT | CASTPGHDTEAFF
NA | NA | TRBJ2-3 | TRBV6-2/TRBV6-3 | TGTGCCAGCAGTTACGACGGGGCAGATACGCAGTATTTT | CASSYDGADTQYF
NA | TRBD2 | TRBJ2-5 | TRBV9 | TGTGCCAGCAGCGTAGCTGGCGGGAGCCCGCAAGAGACCCAGTACTTC | CASSVAGGSPQETQYF
NA | NA | TRBJ2-7 | TRBV6-5 | TGTGCCAGCAGTTACTCGGTGCAGGGTATGAAGTACTTC | CASSYSVQGMKYF
few | NA | TRBJ2-2 | TRBV7-2 | TGTGCCAGCAGCTTACAGTTGAACACCGGGGAGCTGTTTTTT | CASSLQLNTGELFF
NA | NA | TRBJ1-5 | TRBV27 | TGTGCCAGCGGAAGGGACGGCAATCAGCCCCAGCATTTT | CASGRDGNQPQHF
NA | NA | TRBJ1-6 | TRBV28 | TGTGCCAGCACCCGTCAGGACGGGGTGGGTGATTCACCCCTCCACTTT | CASTRQDGVGDSPLHF
NA | NA | TRBJ2-2 | TRBV18 | TGTGCCAGCTCACCAGGGGCGAACACCGGGGAGCTGTTTTTT | CASSPGANTGELFF
NA | NA | TRBJ1-1 | TRBV28 | TGTGCCAGCACGCGGGGGTGGGTCACTGAAGCTTTCTTT | CASTRGWVTEAFF
NA | NA | TRBJ2-5 | TRBV6-6 | TGTGCCAGCAAAAATAGCGGAATCCAAGAGACCCAGTACTTC | CASKNSGIQETQYF
NA | NA | TRBJ2-7 | TRBV6-5 | TGTGCCAGCACGAGCCGGTCCGAGCAGTACTTC | CASTSRSEQYF
NA | NA | TRBJ2-7 | TRBV10-3 | TGTGCCATCAGCTCCGCCCGGGACTTAAGCGAGCAGTACTTC | CAISSARDLSEQYF
NA | NA | TRBJ1-2 | TRBV28 | TGTGCCAGCAGTAGATTACTGCGGAACTATGGCTACACCTTC | CASSRLLRNYGYTF
NA | NA | TRBJ2-5 | TRBV18 | TGTGCCAGCTCACCACTATTGTTAGAGACCCAGTACTTC | CASSPLLLETQYF
NA | NA | TRBJ2-1 | TRBV2 | TGTGCCAGCAGTTCTCGATCGCGGGGCTACGCTGAGCAGTTCTTC | CASSSRSRGYAEQFF